The 30 T cell receptor beta chains below all came from one sample that was sequenced in a study of OX40 agonist ivuxolimab in advanced cancers. The assay was immunoSEQ multiplex PCR, and TCRdb's table has in-frame clones only and misses some. Among about 90,000 clones listed, 80% to 90% were seen once. The sample consisted of CD4+ or CD8+ T cells sorted from blood, taken in a trial of the OX40 agonist ivuxolimab. The receptors come from an adult with an advanced solid tumor such as melanoma, head and neck, liver or kidney cancer.

The rearrangement links TRBV7-9 to TRBJ2-2; unclear D gene. This CDR3 has 13 residues. In germline, CDR1 is SEHNR, CDR2 FQNEAQ (reference sequence). The V end lost 4 bases, the J end lost 4 bases, and 7 bases lay between the germline ends. The CDR3 loop is CASSSVVTGELFF. As DNA, the CDR3 is TGTGCCAGCAGCTCCGTGGTCACCGGGGAGCTGTTTTTT.

The chain couples TRBV5-6 to TRBJ2-5; TRBD1 matches at 9 bases. Germline CDR1 reads SGHDT; CDR2 reads YYEEEE. Germline trimming cut 4 bases from V and 5 bases from J; bases unmatched to any gene: 3. This CDR3 has 13 residues. CDR3 in amino acids: CASSPGTGETQYF. CDR3 nucleotides: TGTGCCAGCAGCCCCGGGACAGGGGAGACCCAGTACTTC. The complete variable domain, with remaining parts taken from reference TRBV5-6 and TRBJ2-5, reads DAGVTQSPTHLIKTRGQQVTLRCSPKSGHDTVSWYQQALGQGPQFIFQYYEEEERQRGNFPDRFSGHQFPNYSSELNVNALLLGDSALYLCASSPGTGETQYFGPGTRLLVL.

The V call is TRBV25-1, the J call TRBJ2-7, with D perhaps TRBD1 (6 bases). Germline V gene lookup returns CDR1 MGHDK and CDR2 SYGVNS. The CDR3 has 13 amino acids. The V end lost 5 bases, the J end lost 6 bases, and 14 bases lay between the germline ends. CDR3 DNA: TGTGCCAGCAGTCCCAGGACAGCGGCCGAGCAGTACTTC. Protein: CASSPRTAAEQYF.

With respect to this clone: An end of the junction differs from the germline gene, which may be a read error. The gene calls are TRBV7-9 and TRBJ2-7, with TRBD2 matching 7 bases. The CDR3 sequence is 14 residues long. CDR1 and CDR2 (germline): SEHNR, FQNEAQ (reference sequence). The CDR3 sequence: CASSLREGTGEQYF. For the CDR3, the DNA is TGTGCTAGCAGCTTAAGGGAGGGGACGGGTGAGCAGTACTTC. The whole variable domain, remainder taken from reference TRBV7-9 and TRBJ2-7, is DTGVSQNPRHKITKRGQNVTFRCDPISEHNRLYWYRQTLGQGPEFLTYFQNEAQLEKSRLLSDRFSAERPKGSFSTLEIQRTEQGDSAMYLCASSLREGTGEQYFGPGTRLTVT.

The chain combines TRBV12-2 with TRBJ2-5; the table's D call, TRBD2, was not checked against the DNA. TRBV12-2 is shown as a pseudogene. This CDR3 spans 16 amino acids. The CDR3 DNA reads TGTGCAAGTCGCTTAGTTTCCCCGGTGTACCAAGAGACCCAGTACTTC. It encodes CASRLVSPVYQETQYF.

V and J are TRBV11-3 and TRBJ2-7; 8 bases map to TRBD1. The CDR3 consists of 14 residues. Trimming cost V 4 bases and J 2 bases; bases outside gene matches: 4. In germline, CDR1 is SGHNT, CDR2 YENEEA. The CDR3 DNA is TGTGCCAGCAGCTCGGACAGGGTAGCCTACGAGCAGTACTTC. Encoded protein: CASSSDRVAYEQYF.

The chain employs TRBV5-1 and TRBJ1-4; TRBD1 is a possible D gene (5 bases). The CDR3 covers 15 residues. The V end lost 4 bases, the J end lost 5 bases, and 15 bases lay between the germline ends. In germline, CDR1 is SGHRS, CDR2 YFSETQ. The CDR3 reads CASSIQGLGNEKLFF. For the CDR3, the DNA is TGCGCCAGCAGCATCCAGGGATTAGGGAATGAAAAACTGTTTTTT.

This chain links TRBV2 with TRBJ1-5, with TRBD1 as a possible D gene (6 bases). Germline CDR1 is SNHLY and CDR2 is FYNNEI. This CDR3 is 12 amino acids long. Trimming cost V 7 bases and J 6 bases, with 10 bases left between them. The CDR3 DNA follows: TGTGCCAGCACGACAGGAGGTCAGCCCCAGCATTTT. It codes for CASTTGGQPQHF.

The chain employs TRBV19 and TRBJ2-7; 8 nucleotides align to TRBD1. The CDR3 runs to 16 residues. J gave up 2 bases and V 7 bases, and 13 bases lay outside the gene matches. The germline V gene has CDR1 LNHDA and CDR2 SQIVND (reference sequence). The CDR3 loop is CASTHGSTGAPYEQYF. The CDR3 bases are TGTGCCAGTACCCACGGCTCGACAGGGGCCCCCTACGAGCAGTACTTC.

This sequence joins TRBV6-6 and TRBJ2-7; no definite D call. The germline CDR1 and CDR2 sequences are MNHNY and SVGAGI (reference sequence). This CDR3 comprises 11 residues. Trimming removed 8 bases from V and 3 bases from J, with 8 bases in between. The CDR3 protein is CASFSFYEQYF. CDR3 in DNA: TGTGCCAGCTTTAGCTTCTACGAGCAGTACTTC.

This chain joins TRBV5-1 and TRBJ2-7, with 11 nucleotides matching TRBD2. The trim removed 3 bases at V and 0 bases at J, leaving 2 bases unmatched. CDR3 length equals 15 residues. Germline loops: CDR1 SGHRS, CDR2 YFSETQ. CDR3 protein: CASSSGTSGSYEQYF. CDR3 DNA sequence: TGCGCCAGCAGCTCCGGGACTAGCGGCTCCTACGAGCAGTACTTC. Looking up the rest from reference TRBV5-1 and TRBJ2-7 gives the full variable domain: KAGVTQTPRYLIKTRGQQVTLSCSPISGHRSVSWYQQTPGQGLQFLFEYFSETQRNKGNFPGRFSGRQFSNSRSEMNVSTLELGDSALYLCASSSGTSGSYEQYFGPGTRLTVT.

This clone was seen only once. V is TRBV27 and J is TRBJ1-1; D might be TRBD1 (5 bases). The CDR3 has 11 amino acids. V gave up 3 bases and J gave up 10 bases, with 9 bases separating them. The germline V gene has CDR1 MNHEY and CDR2 SMNVEV (reference sequence). The CDR3, as DNA: TGTGCCAGCAGTTTTGGGGGTAGAGCTTTCTTT. This codes for CASSFGGRAFF.

V gene TRBV18 combines with J gene TRBJ1-5, with 10 bases fitting TRBD1. The CDR3 extends over 15 amino acids. Germline CDR1 KGHSH, CDR2 LQKENI. With V trimmed by 4 bases and J by 7 bases, 7 bases remained unmatched. In DNA, the CDR3 is TGTGCCAGCTCACTGGGACAGGGGATTTACCAGCCCCAGCATTTT. This codes for CASSLGQGIYQPQHF. Full variable domain (missing parts from reference TRBV18 and TRBJ1-5): NAGVMQNPRHLVRRRGQEARLRCSPMKGHSHVYWYRQLPEEGLKFMVYLQKENIIDESGMPKERFSAEFPKEGPSILRIQQVVRGDSAAYFCASSLGQGIYQPQHFGDGTRLSIL.

The V gene is TRBV18, the J gene TRBJ1-2, with D maybe TRBD1 (5 bases). V dropped 2 bases and J dropped 4 bases, with 11 bases sitting between them. The CDR3 has 14 amino acids. The V gene's germline CDR1 is KGHSH and CDR2 LQKENI. CDR3: CASSPTREGYGYTF. Written as DNA, the CDR3 is TGTGCCAGCTCACCAACCAGGGAGGGCTATGGCTACACCTTC.

This clone was observed a single time. The chain combines TRBV6-1 with TRBJ1-1; D gene unclear. Per the germline V gene, CDR1 is MNHNS and CDR2 is SASEGT. CDR3 length equals 13 residues. Trimming removed 11 bases at V and 0 bases at J, with 13 bases between. CDR3 coding DNA: TGTGCCGGAAGGTACGGCATGAACACTGAAGCTTTCTTT. This translates into CAGRYGMNTEAFF.

V and J are TRBV7-9 and TRBJ2-5; 11 bases align to TRBD2. Germline assignment: CDR1 SEHNR and CDR2 FQNEAQ (reference sequence). The junction had 3 bases not matched to a gene; V was cut back by 1 base and J by 2 bases. The CDR3 is made up of 16 amino acids. The CDR3 DNA reads as TGTGCCAGCAGCTTAGTGGGACTAGCGGCTCAAGAGACCCAGTACTTC. Amino acid sequence: CASSLVGLAAQETQYF.

The chain's CDR3 is CASSRAASVYNEQFF. The DNA for the CDR3 is TGTGCCAGCAGCCGGGCGGCTAGCGTCTACAATGAGCAGTTCTTC. The rearrangement links TRBV27 to TRBJ2-1; possibly TRBD2 for D (6 bases). The V gene lost 6 bases and the J gene lost 3 bases, with 15 bases spanning the gap. The length of the CDR3 is 15 residues. CDR1 is MNHEY and CDR2 is SMNVEV in the germline V gene (reference sequence).

This chain links TRBV15 with TRBJ1-3, with unresolved D. Trimming left V 0 bases short and J 8 bases short, with 5 bases between. The germline CDR1 and CDR2 sequences are LNHNV and YYDKDF (reference sequence). The CDR3 spans 12 residues. Here the CDR3 reads CATSRDQDTIYF. The DNA for the CDR3 is TGTGCCACCAGCAGAGACCAGGACACCATATATTTT.

The genes are TRBV11-3 and TRBJ2-1; 7 nucleotides line up with TRBD2. J gave up 6 bases and V 5 bases, and 7 bases lay outside the gene matches. Germline assignment: CDR1 SGHNT and CDR2 YENEEA. The CDR3 has 14 residues. The CDR3 loop reads CASSLRGGPNEQFF. The CDR3, as DNA: TGTGCCAGCAGCCTAAGGGGAGGGCCCAATGAGCAGTTCTTC.

This clone appeared a single time. The CDR3 DNA sequence: TGTGCCAGCAGTTTAAGGGCTAACTATGGCTACACCTTC. Residues: CASSLRANYGYTF. The chain uses TRBV27 and TRBJ1-2; no definite D call. V was cut by 2 bases and J by 0 bases, with 4 bases left in between. The germline CDR1 and CDR2 sequences are MNHEY and SMNVEV (reference sequence). This CDR3 region has 13 residues.

The gene calls are TRBV6-1 and TRBJ2-2, with D tentatively TRBD2 (5 bases). Trimming removed 0 bases at V and 3 bases at J, with 5 bases between. Germline lookup yields CDR1 MNHNS and CDR2 SASEGT. This CDR3 comprises 14 residues. The CDR3 nucleotides read TGTGCCAGCAGTGAAGCGGGAGACACCGGGGAGCTGTTTTTT. It codes for CASSEAGDTGELFF.

The chain uses TRBV7-9 and TRBJ1-4; D remains ambiguous. The ends were cut back, 5 bases at V and 0 bases at J, with 10 bases in the middle. The CDR3 spans 15 residues. CDR1 is SEHNR and CDR2 is FQNEAQ in the germline V gene (reference sequence). The CDR3 is CASSRQLATNEKLFF. As DNA, the CDR3 is TGTGCCAGCAGCCGACAACTTGCAACTAATGAAAAACTGTTTTTT.

The chain employs TRBV6-5 and TRBJ1-1, with unresolved D. The germline V and J ends were trimmed by 5 bases and 3 bases, with 16 bases remaining between them. Looked up from germline, CDR1 is MNHEY and CDR2 is SVGAGI. The CDR3 spans 15 residues. The CDR3 coding sequence is TGTGCCAGCAGTGCGCGACAAATCCGGGACACTGAAGCTTTCTTT. Translated, it gives CASSARQIRDTEAFF.

The J gene is TRBJ2-7, the V gene TRBV5-1, with 7 bases that match TRBD2. Germline CDR1 is SGHRS and CDR2 is YFSETQ. The CDR3 contains 15 residues. The trim removed 1 base at V and 5 bases at J, leaving 9 bases unmatched. CDR3 sequence (DNA): TGCGCCAGCAGCTTGAGATGGGCGGGAGAAGACGAGCAGTACTTC. This codes for CASSLRWAGEDEQYF. Based on the CDR3 plus reference TRBV5-1 and TRBJ2-7, the full variable domain is KAGVTQTPRYLIKTRGQQVTLSCSPISGHRSVSWYQQTPGQGLQFLFEYFSETQRNKGNFPGRFSGRQFSNSRSEMNVSTLELGDSALYLCASSLRWAGEDEQYFGPGTRLTVT.

The chain carries TRBV9 and TRBJ2-3; the match to TRBD2 covers 11 bases. In germline, CDR1 is SGDLS, CDR2 YYNGEE. This CDR3 is 17 amino acids long. V was pared by 2 bases and J by 2 bases, with 7 bases of the junction left unmatched. The CDR3 region is CASSVRGTSGLTDTQYF. The CDR3 nucleotides are TGTGCCAGCAGCGTCCGTGGGACTAGCGGTCTCACAGATACGCAGTATTTT.

J is TRBJ2-5 and V is TRBV4-1; D may be TRBD1 or TRBD2 (5 bases each). Judging by the DNA end, TRBJ2-7 fits better; the J call may be wrong. This CDR3 is 14 amino acids long. CDR1 MGHRA and CDR2 YSYEKL come from the germline V gene. CDR3 in amino acids: CASSHPGPNYEQYF. CDR3 nucleotide sequence: TGCGCCAGCAGCCACCCGGGACCCAACTACGAGCAGTACTTC.

V gene TRBV18 combines with J gene TRBJ2-1; 11 bases agree with TRBD1. With 2 bases clipped from V and 1 base from J, the junction kept 10 bases outside the gene matches. This CDR3 comprises 19 residues. CDR1 is KGHSH and CDR2 is LQKENI in the germline V gene. CDR3 amino acids: CASSPRVPGQGDSYNEQFF. The CDR3 DNA follows: TGTGCCAGCTCACCAAGAGTCCCGGGACAGGGGGATTCCTACAATGAGCAGTTCTTC.

This clone was detected a few times. V is TRBV5-1 and J is TRBJ2-7; 8 nucleotides agree with TRBD1. Germline loops: CDR1 SGHRS, CDR2 YFSETQ. V was clipped by 7 bases and J by 4 bases; unmatched bases: 10. The CDR3 contains 14 residues. The CDR3 DNA reads as TGCGCCAGCCGGATCGGGACAGGCGGGTACGAGCAGTACTTC. Translation: CASRIGTGGYEQYF.

The chain employs TRBV11-2 and TRBJ2-2; 12 bases agree with TRBD2. V trimming: 6 bases; J trimming: 5 bases; junction bases outside the gene matches: 4. Germline CDR1 SGHAT, CDR2 FQNNGV. There are 15 residues in the CDR3. The CDR3 nucleotides read TGTGCCAGCAGAACGACTAGCGGGAGAACCGGGGAGCTGTTTTTT. It codes for CASRTTSGRTGELFF.

The chain joins TRBV30 to TRBJ1-2; 7 bases are shared with TRBD1. The CDR3 totals 13 residues. V shed 7 bases, J shed 6 bases, and the junction held 11 bases outside the gene matches. The V gene's germline CDR1 is GTSNPN and CDR2 SVGIG (reference sequence). In DNA form, the CDR3 reads TGTGCCTCGTACCAGACAGGGAAGGATGGCTACACCTTC. Protein sequence: CASYQTGKDGYTF.